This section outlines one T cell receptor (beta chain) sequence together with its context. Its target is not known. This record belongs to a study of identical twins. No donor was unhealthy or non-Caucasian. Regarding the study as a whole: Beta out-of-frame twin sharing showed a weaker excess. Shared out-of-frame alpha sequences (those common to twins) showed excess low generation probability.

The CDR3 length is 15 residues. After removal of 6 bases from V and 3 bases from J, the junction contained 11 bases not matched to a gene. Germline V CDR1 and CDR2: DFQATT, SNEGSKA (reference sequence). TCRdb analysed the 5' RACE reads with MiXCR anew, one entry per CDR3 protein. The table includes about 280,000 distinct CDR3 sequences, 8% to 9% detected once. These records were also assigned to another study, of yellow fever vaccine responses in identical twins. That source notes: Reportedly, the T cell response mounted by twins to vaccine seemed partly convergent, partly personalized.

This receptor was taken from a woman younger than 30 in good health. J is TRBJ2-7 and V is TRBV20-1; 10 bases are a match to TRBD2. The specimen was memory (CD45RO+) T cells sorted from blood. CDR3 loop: CSAATEREGLYEQYF. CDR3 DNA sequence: TGCAGTGCCGCCACGGAGCGGGAGGGCCTCTACGAGCAGTACTTC.